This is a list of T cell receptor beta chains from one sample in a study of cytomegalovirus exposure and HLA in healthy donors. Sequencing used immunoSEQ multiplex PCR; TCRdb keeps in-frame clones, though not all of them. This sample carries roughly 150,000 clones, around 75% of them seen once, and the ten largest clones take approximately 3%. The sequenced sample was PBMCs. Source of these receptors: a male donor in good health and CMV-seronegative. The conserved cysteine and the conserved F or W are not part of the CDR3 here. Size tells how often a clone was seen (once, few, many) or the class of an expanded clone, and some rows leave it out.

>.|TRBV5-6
ASSSNRDRGYGYT
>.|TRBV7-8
ASRATPRTSGSNEQF
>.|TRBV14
ASSQDRAGSGYT
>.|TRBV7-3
ASSSRTAPGDEQY
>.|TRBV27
ASSLGQGFNQPQH
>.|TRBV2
ASSDVGGTGKSGELF
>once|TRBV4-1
ASSILPLAGTDTQY
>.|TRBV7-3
ASSSTGANTEAF
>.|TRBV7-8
ASTGSRNQPQH
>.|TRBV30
AWTVRSGNTIY
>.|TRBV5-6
ASSPGDRLINTEAF
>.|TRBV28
ASSFRDEKLF
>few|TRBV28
ASSFDRASSYEQY
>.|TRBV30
AWSFGTASNQPQH
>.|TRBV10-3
AISESMGQDNQPQH
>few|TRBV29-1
ISTRIQGRSTEAF
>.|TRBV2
ASSEGYSGNTIY
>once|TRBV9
ASSAREDEQY
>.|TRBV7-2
ASSLALRHGGDYGYT